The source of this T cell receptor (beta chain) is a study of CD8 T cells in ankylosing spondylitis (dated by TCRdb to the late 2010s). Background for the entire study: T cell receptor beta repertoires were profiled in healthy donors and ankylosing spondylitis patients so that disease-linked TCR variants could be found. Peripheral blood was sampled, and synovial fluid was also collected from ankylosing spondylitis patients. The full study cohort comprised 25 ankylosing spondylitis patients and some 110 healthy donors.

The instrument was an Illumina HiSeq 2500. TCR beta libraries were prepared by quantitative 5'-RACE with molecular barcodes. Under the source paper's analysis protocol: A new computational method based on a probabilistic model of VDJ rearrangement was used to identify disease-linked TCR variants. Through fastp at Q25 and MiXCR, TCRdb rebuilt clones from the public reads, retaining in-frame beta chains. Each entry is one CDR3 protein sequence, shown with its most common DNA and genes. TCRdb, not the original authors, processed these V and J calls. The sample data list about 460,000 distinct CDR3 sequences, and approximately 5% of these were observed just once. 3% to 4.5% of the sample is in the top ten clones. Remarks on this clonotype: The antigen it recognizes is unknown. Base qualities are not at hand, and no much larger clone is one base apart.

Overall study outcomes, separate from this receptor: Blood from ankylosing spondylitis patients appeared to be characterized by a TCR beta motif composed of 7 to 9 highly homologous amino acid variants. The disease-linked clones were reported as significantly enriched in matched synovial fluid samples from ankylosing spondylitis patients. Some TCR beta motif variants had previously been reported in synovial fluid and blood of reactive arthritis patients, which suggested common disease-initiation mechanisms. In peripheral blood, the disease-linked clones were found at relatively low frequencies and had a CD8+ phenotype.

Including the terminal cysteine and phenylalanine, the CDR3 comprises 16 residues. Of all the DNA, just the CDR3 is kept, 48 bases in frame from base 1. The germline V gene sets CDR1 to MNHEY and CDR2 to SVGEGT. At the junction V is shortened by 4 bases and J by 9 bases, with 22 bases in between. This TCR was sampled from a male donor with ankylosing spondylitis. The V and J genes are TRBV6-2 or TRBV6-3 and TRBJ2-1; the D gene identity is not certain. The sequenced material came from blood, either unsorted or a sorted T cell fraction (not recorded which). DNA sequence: TGTGCCAGCAGTTTGACCGTGGTATACCCCGGCAGTGAGCAGTTCTTC. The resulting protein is CASSLTVVYPGSEQFF.